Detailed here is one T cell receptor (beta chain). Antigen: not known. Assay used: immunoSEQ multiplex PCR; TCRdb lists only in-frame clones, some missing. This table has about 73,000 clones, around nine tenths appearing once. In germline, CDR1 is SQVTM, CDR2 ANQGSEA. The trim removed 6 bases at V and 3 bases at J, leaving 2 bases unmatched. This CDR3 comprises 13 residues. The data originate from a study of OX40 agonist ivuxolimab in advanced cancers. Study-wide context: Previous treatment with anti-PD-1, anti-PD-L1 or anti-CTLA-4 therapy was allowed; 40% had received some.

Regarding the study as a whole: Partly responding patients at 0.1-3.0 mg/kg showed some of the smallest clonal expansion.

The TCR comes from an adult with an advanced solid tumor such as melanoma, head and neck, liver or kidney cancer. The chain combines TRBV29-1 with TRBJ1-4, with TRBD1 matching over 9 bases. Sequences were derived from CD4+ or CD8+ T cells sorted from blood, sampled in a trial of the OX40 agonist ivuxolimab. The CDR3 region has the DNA TGCAGCGTCAGGACAGGGGCTAATGAAAAACTGTTTTTT. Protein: CSVRTGANEKLFF.